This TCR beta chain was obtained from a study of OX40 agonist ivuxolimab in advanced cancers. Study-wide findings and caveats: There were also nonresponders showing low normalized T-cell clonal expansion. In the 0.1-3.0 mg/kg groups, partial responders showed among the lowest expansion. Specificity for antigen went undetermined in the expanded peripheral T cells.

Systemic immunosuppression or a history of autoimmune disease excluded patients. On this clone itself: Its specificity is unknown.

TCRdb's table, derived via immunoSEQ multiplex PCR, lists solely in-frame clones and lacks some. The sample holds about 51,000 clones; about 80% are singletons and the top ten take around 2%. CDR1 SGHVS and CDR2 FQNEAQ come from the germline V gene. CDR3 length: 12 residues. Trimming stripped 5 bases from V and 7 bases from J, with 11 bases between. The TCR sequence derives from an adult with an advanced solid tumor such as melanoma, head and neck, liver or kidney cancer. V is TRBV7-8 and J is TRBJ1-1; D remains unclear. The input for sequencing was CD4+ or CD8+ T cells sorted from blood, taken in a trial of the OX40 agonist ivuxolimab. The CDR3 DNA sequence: TGTGCCAGCAGCCGGGAGCGGAGTGAAGCTTTCTTT. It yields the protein CASSRERSEAFF.